These 5 T cell receptor beta chains originate from one sample sequenced in a study of blood T cell repertoires in COVID-19. Method: immunoSEQ multiplex PCR; TCRdb's copy keeps in-frame clones and lacks some. This sample carries approximately 160,000 clones, 90% of them seen once, and the ten largest clones take 18%. Input material: peripheral blood. These receptors were collected from a man between 60 and 70 years old with active or convalescent COVID-19.

The chain links TRBV7-6 to TRBJ2-3, with 10 positions matching TRBD1. The CDR3 covers 15 residues. Trimming at V came to 5 bases and at J to 2 bases, leaving 4 bases not matched to a gene. CDR1 and CDR2 (germline): SGHVS, FNYEAQ. Written as DNA, the CDR3 is TGTGCCAGCAGCACGACAGGGGGCCCCACAGATACGCAGTATTTT. Translation: CASSTTGGPTDTQYF.

This sequence joins TRBV5-1 and TRBJ2-7, with 11 bases that match TRBD2. Germline lookup yields CDR1 SGHRS and CDR2 YFSETQ. This CDR3 contains 15 residues. V dropped 1 base and J dropped 3; count of bases not matched to a gene: 3. CDR3 residues: CASSLTSGSHYEQYF. In DNA form, the CDR3 reads TGCGCCAGCAGCTTGACTAGCGGGAGCCACTACGAGCAGTACTTC.

The V call is TRBV9, the J call TRBJ2-1; 9 bases align to TRBD2. The CDR3 is made up of 17 amino acids. CDR1 is SGDLS, CDR2 YYNGEE, per germline. V lost 0 bases and J lost 5; bases outside the gene matches: 9. The CDR3 region has the DNA TGTGCCAGCAGCGTAGATGGAGCGGGAGGAGTCAACAATGAGCAGTTCTTC. The encoded protein is CASSVDGAGGVNNEQFF.

In DNA form, the CDR3 reads TGTGCCAGCACCAAGTGGCTAGCGGGCTACAATGAGCAGTTCTTC. Its protein is CASTKWLAGYNEQFF. The chain employs TRBV11-2 and TRBJ2-1, with TRBD2 matching over 8 bases. The CDR3 runs 15 residues. Germline V gene lookup returns CDR1 SGHAT and CDR2 FQNNGV. With 7 bases clipped from V and 3 bases from J, the junction kept 8 bases outside the gene matches. Full variable domain (remainder filled in from reference TRBV11-2 and TRBJ2-1): EAGVAQSPRYKIIEKRQSVAFWCNPISGHATLYWYQQILGQGPKLLIQFQNNGVVDDSQLPKDRFSAERLKGVDSTLKIQPAKLEDSAVYLCASTKWLAGYNEQFFGPGTRLTVL.

This clone came up once. This chain connects TRBV7-2 to TRBJ1-3; D is unresolved. The CDR3 totals 13 residues. In germline, CDR1 is SGHTA, CDR2 FQGNSA. V lost 2 bases and J lost 1, with 3 bases in between. The CDR3 region is CASSLLSGNTIYF. In nucleotides, the CDR3 is TGTGCCAGCAGCTTACTGTCTGGAAACACCATATATTTT.